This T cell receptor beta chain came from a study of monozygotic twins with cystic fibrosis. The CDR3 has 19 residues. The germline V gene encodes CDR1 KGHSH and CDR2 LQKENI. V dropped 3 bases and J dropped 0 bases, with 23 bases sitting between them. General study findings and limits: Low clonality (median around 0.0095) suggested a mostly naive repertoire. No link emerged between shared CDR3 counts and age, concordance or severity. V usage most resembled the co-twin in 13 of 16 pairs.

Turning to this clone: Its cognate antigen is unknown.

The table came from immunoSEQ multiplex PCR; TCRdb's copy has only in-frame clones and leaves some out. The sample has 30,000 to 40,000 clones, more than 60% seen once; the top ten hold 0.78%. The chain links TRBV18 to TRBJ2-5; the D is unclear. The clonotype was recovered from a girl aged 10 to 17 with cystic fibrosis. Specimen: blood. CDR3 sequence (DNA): TGTGCCAGCTCACCTCCGACAATTCAACTTAAATCGTACCAAGAGACCCAGTACTTC. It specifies CASSPPTIQLKSYQETQYF.